These T cell receptor beta chains were read from a single sample in a study of T cell responses to AZD1222 COVID-19 vaccine. The table came from immunoSEQ multiplex PCR; TCRdb's copy has only in-frame clones and leaves some out. The top ten clones hold about 3.5% of a sample with roughly 150,000 clones, about nine tenths of them seen once. Sequences were derived from peripheral blood, sampled 28 days after the second AZD1222 dose. Receptors originate from an adult who received the AZD1222 COVID-19 vaccine. The CDR3 runs from the conserved cysteine through the conserved F or W. The order of the fields is V gene, D gene, J gene, clone size, CDR3 protein, CDR3 DNA. The D gene is left open where the match is weak. Size tells how often a clone was seen (once, few, many) or the class of an expanded clone, and some rows leave it out.

>TRBV3-1/TRBV3-2|-|TRBJ1-2|once
CASSQGGESNYGYTF
TGTGCCAGCAGCCAAGGAGGGGAGTCTAACTATGGCTACACCTTC
>TRBV29-1|TRBD1|TRBJ2-3|-
CSVPRGQTNTDTQYF
TGCAGCGTCCCCCGGGGACAGACGAACACAGATACGCAGTATTTT
>TRBV2|-|TRBJ2-1|-
CASSRQESSYNEQFF
TGTGCCAGCAGCCGACAGGAGAGCTCCTACAATGAGCAGTTCTTC
>TRBV24-1|-|TRBJ1-5|-
CATSDSGLRFVGPQHF
TGTGCCACCAGTGATTCTGGCCTCAGGTTTGTGGGGCCCCAGCATTTT
>TRBV6-5|TRBD2|TRBJ2-1|-
CASSYSAGGAHRQFF
TGTGCCAGCAGTTACTCAGCGGGGGGGGCGCATAGGCAGTTCTTC
>TRBV7-3|TRBD2|TRBJ2-1|-
CASSQAGGDNEQFF
TGTGCCAGCAGCCAAGCGGGAGGAGACAATGAGCAGTTCTTC
>TRBV5-1|-|TRBJ2-7|-
CASSNQGGYEQYF
TGCGCCAGCAGCAACCAGGGGGGTTACGAGCAGTACTTC
>TRBV15|TRBD2|TRBJ2-7|-
CATSRDRAGGRLEQYF
TGTGCCACCAGCAGAGATCGCGCGGGAGGCCGTCTCGAGCAGTACTTC
>TRBV19|TRBD2|TRBJ2-1|-
CASSIVVAGVYNEQFF
TGTGCCAGTAGTATAGTAGTAGCGGGAGTCTACAATGAGCAGTTCTTC
>TRBV30|TRBD1|TRBJ2-2|-
CAWTGQGNTGELFF
TGTGCCTGGACGGGACAGGGGAACACCGGGGAGCTGTTTTTT
>TRBV30|TRBD1|TRBJ1-2|-
CARDRADGYTF
TGTGCCCGGGACAGGGCCGACGGCTACACCTTC
>TRBV29-1|TRBD1|TRBJ1-4|once
CSVVPQGGQRDEKLFF
TGCAGCGTTGTTCCCCAGGGGGGCCAGAGAGATGAAAAACTGTTTTTT
>TRBV6-2/TRBV6-3|TRBD1|TRBJ1-2|-
CASSGSGQGYGYTF
TGTGCCAGCAGTGGGTCGGGACAGGGATATGGCTACACCTTC
>TRBV11-3|-|TRBJ2-1|-
CASSSGTLSSEQFF
TGTGCCAGCAGCTCCGGGACTCTCAGTAGTGAGCAGTTCTTC
>TRBV27|-|TRBJ2-7|-
CASSQRTEGRYEQYF
TGTGCCAGCAGCCAGCGGACAGAAGGGAGGTACGAGCAGTACTTC
>TRBV7-2|TRBD2|TRBJ2-3|-
CASSSRTSGRVDTQYF
TGTGCCAGCAGCTCCCGGACTAGCGGGAGGGTGGATACGCAGTATTTT
>TRBV27|TRBD2|TRBJ2-7|-
CASSSTGGVAYEQYF
TGTGCCAGCAGTTCCACCGGGGGGGTGGCCTACGAGCAGTACTTC
>TRBV7-3|-|TRBJ2-5|-
CASSTTGTSEKTQYF
TGTGCCAGCAGCACAACGGGGACTTCCGAGAAGACCCAGTACTTC
>TRBV5-8|-|TRBJ1-1|-
CASSRRGRGNTEAFF
TGTGCCAGCAGCCGCAGGGGCCGGGGGAACACTGAAGCTTTCTTT
>TRBV4-1|-|TRBJ2-1|-
CASSQDWGYNEQFF
TGCGCCAGCAGCCAAGATTGGGGATACAATGAGCAGTTCTTC
>TRBV29-1|-|TRBJ1-1|-
CSALQENTEAFF
TGCAGCGCCCTTCAAGAGAACACTGAAGCTTTCTTT
>TRBV18|-|TRBJ1-1|-
CASSLGESFEAFF
TGTGCCAGCTCACTTGGGGAAAGTTTTGAAGCTTTCTTT
>TRBV19|-|TRBJ2-2|-
CASSVGQSNTGELFF
TGTGCCAGTAGTGTTGGACAGTCCAACACCGGGGAGCTGTTTTTT
>TRBV15|-|TRBJ1-4|-
CATSSAGWGRNEKLFF
TGTGCCACCAGCAGCGCCGGGTGGGGGCGGAATGAAAAACTGTTTTTT
>TRBV7-9|-|TRBJ1-1|-
CASSLGTPRGTEAFF
TGTGCCAGCAGCCTCGGGACACCGAGGGGAACTGAAGCTTTCTTT
>TRBV7-2|-|TRBJ2-7|once
CASSLAVRAYEQYF
TGTGCCAGCAGCTTAGCGGTAAGGGCCTACGAGCAGTACTTC